A selection of T cell receptor beta chains follows, all from one sample in a study of PD-1 blockade in classical Hodgkin lymphoma. Sequencing was performed with immunoSEQ multiplex PCR; in TCRdb, only in-frame clones are kept and a portion is missing. This sample has under 15,000 clones; about four fifths occur once, and the top ten carry 24%. The source material was peripheral blood mononuclear cells (PBMCs), sampled at baseline. The origin of the receptors is a human donor with classical Hodgkin lymphoma. Both conserved end residues are trimmed from each CDR3. A D gene is named only where the DNA matches it firmly.

d_gene	v_gene	j_gene	CDR3aa
TRBD1	TRBV7-9	TRBJ2-5	ASSLEAGQGQETQY
NA	TRBV27	TRBJ1-1	ASSFWSGTEAF
NA	TRBV4-3	TRBJ2-2	ASSQAFSDTGELF
NA	TRBV6-5	TRBJ2-3	ASRGRGTSTDTQY
NA	TRBV6-1	TRBJ1-2	ASRRLVLLGGYT
NA	TRBV28	TRBJ2-7	ASGTAGGREY
TRBD2	TRBV6-1	TRBJ2-7	ASSEPRTSGGSYEQY
NA	TRBV6-5	NA	ASSYSEAGPYEQY
NA	TRBV2	TRBJ2-3	ASSAPDFFTDTQY
TRBD2	TRBV19	TRBJ2-3	ASSTGGTSGEILTTSTDTQY
NA	TRBV18	TRBJ1-1	ASSPPTVTEAF
TRBD2	TRBV7-3	TRBJ2-1	ASSLLAGGLDEQF
NA	TRBV28	TRBJ2-3	ASSSITDTQY
TRBD1	TRBV19	TRBJ1-5	ASSIDWDRFQPQH
NA	TRBV7-6	TRBJ2-7	ASSSLTDYEQY
NA	TRBV5-7	TRBJ2-5	ASSLPGGETQY
NA	TRBV4-3	TRBJ1-1	ASSQDGVSWTEAF
NA	TRBV4-3	TRBJ1-2	ASSQLQGSGYT
NA	TRBV19	TRBJ1-1	ASSARVGEAF
TRBD1	TRBV6-5	TRBJ1-4	ASSWTGGRANEKLF
NA	TRBV5-1	TRBJ2-1	ASSLGQTIYNEQF
NA	TRBV6-5	TRBJ1-5	ASSYYVQQQPQH
TRBD1	TRBV28	TRBJ2-7	ASSPGGPLYEQY
NA	TRBV7-3	TRBJ1-1	ASSSSLNTEAF
TRBD1	TRBV10-3	TRBJ1-5	AISPPDRANNQPQH
NA	TRBV27	TRBJ1-6	ASSAQGPTPLH
TRBD1	TRBV18	TRBJ1-1	ASSPQINRGVTEAF
NA	TRBV20-1	TRBJ2-7	SARVRGSMV
TRBD1	TRBV6-5	TRBJ2-7	ASRRGQGAEEQY
NA	TRBV6-5	TRBJ1-1	ASSSPGHLNTEAF
NA	TRBV5-1	TRBJ2-2	ASSLVQGADTGELF
TRBD2	TRBV11-1	TRBJ2-2	ASSLGAGGRTGELF
NA	TRBV7-9	TRBJ1-5	ASSLMGNSNQPQH
TRBD1	TRBV6-6	TRBJ2-1	ASTRQGAYNEQF
TRBD2	TRBV7-2	TRBJ2-3	ASSLGLAGARDTQY
NA	TRBV27	TRBJ2-1	ASSLSSYNEQF
NA	TRBV4-1	TRBJ1-4	ASSRGGIATNEKLF
NA	TRBV11-2	TRBJ2-4	ASSSGLAKNIQY
NA	TRBV4-1	TRBJ1-3	ASRGWGSGNTIY
TRBD1	TRBV4-3	TRBJ1-6	ASSQEGDPGTANSPLH
NA	TRBV29-1	TRBJ2-3	SGGQGTDTQY
NA	TRBV29-1	TRBJ2-1	SVARLVSNEQF
NA	TRBV6-6	TRBJ2-2	ASSLRAGLNTGELF
NA	TRBV7-9	TRBJ2-7	ASSLLTGYEQY
NA	TRBV28	TRBJ1-2	ASSFQGFYGYT
TRBD2	TRBV7-9	TRBJ2-1	ASSWTGGNEQF
TRBD1	TRBV18	TRBJ2-2	ASSALTGSGTGELF
NA	TRBV18	TRBJ1-1	ASSPPGRANTEAF
NA	TRBV10-3	TRBJ2-1	AISGTGTNEQF
NA	TRBV6-1	TRBJ1-2	ASSEAWAGARYGYT
NA	TRBV7-9	TRBJ2-5	ASRIEGSGLGIKETQY
NA	TRBV4-3	TRBJ1-1	ASRETGGTEAF
NA	TRBV14	TRBJ1-1	ASSQVGLRAEAF
TRBD2	TRBV5-1	TRBJ2-1	ASSLFGGAFNEQF
NA	TRBV5-1	TRBJ2-2	ASSLGSNTGELF
NA	TRBV6-6	TRBJ2-1	ASSITGTLTHNEQF
TRBD1	TRBV18	TRBJ1-1	ASSPLQGAATEAF
NA	TRBV7-9	TRBJ1-2	ASSPDVDYGYT
NA	TRBV2	TRBJ1-3	ASSEGGPWNTIY
NA	TRBV10-3	TRBJ2-6	AIGAASGANVLT